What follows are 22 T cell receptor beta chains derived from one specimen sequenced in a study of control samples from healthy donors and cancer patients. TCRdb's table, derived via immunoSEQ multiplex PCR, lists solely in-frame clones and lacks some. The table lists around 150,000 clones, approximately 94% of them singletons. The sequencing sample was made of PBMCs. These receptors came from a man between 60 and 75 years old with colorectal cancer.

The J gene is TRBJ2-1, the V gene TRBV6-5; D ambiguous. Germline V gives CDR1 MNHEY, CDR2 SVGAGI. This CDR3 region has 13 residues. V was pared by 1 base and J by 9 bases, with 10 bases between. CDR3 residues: CASSYYGSGEQFF. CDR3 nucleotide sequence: TGTGCCAGCAGTTACTATGGGTCCGGTGAGCAGTTCTTC.

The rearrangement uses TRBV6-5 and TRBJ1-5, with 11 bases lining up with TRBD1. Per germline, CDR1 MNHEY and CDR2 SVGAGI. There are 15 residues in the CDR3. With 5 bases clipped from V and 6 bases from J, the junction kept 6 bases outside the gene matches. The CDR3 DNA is TGTGCCAGCAGTCTTCGGACAGGGGGCGTTCAGCCCCAGCATTTT. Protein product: CASSLRTGGVQPQHF.

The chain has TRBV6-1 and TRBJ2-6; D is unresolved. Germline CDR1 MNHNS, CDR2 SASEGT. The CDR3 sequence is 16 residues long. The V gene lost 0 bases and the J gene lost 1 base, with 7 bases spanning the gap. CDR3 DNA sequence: TGTGCCAGCAGTGAAGCGGGGAAGTCTGGGGCCAACGTCCTGACTTTC. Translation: CASSEAGKSGANVLTF.

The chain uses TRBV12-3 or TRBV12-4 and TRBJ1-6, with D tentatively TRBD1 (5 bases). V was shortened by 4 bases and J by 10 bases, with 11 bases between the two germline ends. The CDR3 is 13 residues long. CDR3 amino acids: CASSWAGESPLHF. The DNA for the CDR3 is TGTGCCAGCAGTTGGGCGGGGGAGTCACCCCTCCACTTT.

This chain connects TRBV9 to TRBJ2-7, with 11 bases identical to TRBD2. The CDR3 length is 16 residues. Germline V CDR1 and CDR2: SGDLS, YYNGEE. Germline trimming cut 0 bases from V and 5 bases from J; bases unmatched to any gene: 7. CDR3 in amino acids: CASSVAPLAGEHEQYF. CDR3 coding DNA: TGTGCCAGCAGCGTAGCTCCACTAGCGGGGGAGCACGAGCAGTACTTC.

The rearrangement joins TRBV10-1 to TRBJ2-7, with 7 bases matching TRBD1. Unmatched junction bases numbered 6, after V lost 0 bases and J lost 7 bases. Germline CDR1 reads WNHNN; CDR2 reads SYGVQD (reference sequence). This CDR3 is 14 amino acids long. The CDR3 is CASSESTGRPEQYF. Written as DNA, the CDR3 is TGCGCCAGCAGTGAGTCGACAGGGCGTCCGGAGCAGTACTTC.

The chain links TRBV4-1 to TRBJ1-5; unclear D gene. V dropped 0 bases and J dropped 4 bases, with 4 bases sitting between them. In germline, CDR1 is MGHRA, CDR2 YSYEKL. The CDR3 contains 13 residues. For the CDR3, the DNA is TGCGCCAGCAGCCAAGATCCGAATCAGCCCCAGCATTTT. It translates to CASSQDPNQPQHF.

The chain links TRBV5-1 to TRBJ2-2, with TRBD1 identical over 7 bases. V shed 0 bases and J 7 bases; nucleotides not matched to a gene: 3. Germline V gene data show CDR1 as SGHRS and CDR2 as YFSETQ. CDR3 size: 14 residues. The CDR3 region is CASSLGQGGGELFF. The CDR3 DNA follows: TGCGCCAGCAGCTTGGGACAGGGCGGCGGGGAGCTGTTTTTT.

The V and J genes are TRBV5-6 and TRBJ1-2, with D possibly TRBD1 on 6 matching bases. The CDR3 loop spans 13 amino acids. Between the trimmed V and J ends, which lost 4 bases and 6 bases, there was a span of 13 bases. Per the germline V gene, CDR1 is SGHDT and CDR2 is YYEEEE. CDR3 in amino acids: CASSLNRADGYTF. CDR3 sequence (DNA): TGTGCCAGCAGCCTAAACAGGGCCGATGGCTACACCTTC.

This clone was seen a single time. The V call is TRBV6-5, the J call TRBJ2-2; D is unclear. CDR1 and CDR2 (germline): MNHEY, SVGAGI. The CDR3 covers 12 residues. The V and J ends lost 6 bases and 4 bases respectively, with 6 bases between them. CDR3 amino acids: CASSRSTGELFF. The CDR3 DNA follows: TGTGCCAGCAGCCGGAGCACCGGGGAGCTGTTTTTT.

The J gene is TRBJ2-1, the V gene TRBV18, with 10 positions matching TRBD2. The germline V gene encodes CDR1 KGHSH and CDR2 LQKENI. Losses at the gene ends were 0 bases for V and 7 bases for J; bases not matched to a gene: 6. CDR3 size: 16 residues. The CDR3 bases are TGTGCCAGCTCACCACCGAGCGGGGGGGCTAGGAATGAGCAGTTCTTC. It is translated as CASSPPSGGARNEQFF.

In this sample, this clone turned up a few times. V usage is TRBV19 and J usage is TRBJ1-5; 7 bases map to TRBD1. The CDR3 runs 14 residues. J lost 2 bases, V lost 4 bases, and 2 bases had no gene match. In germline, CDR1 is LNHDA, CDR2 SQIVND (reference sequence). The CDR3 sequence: CASSTGGGNQPQHF. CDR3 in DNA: TGTGCCAGTAGTACAGGGGGGGGCAATCAGCCCCAGCATTTT. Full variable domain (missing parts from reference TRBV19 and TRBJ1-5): DGGITQSPKYLFRKEGQNVTLSCEQNLNHDAMYWYRQDPGQGLRLIYYSQIVNDFQKGDIAEGYSVSREKKESFPLTVTSAQKNPTAFYLCASSTGGGNQPQHFGDGTRLSIL.

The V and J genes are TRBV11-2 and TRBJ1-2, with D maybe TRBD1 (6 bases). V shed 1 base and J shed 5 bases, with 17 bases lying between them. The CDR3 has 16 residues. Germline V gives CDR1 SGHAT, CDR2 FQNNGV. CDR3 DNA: TGTGCCAGCAGCTTAGTGTCGGTCGGGGGCTGGTATGGCTACACCTTC. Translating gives CASSLVSVGGWYGYTF.

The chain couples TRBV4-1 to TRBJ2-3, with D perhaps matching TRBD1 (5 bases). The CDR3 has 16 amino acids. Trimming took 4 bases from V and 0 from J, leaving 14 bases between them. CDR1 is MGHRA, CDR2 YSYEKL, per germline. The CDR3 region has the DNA TGCGCCAGCAGCCGTGTTGGGGCCACGAGCACAGATACGCAGTATTTT. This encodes CASSRVGATSTDTQYF.

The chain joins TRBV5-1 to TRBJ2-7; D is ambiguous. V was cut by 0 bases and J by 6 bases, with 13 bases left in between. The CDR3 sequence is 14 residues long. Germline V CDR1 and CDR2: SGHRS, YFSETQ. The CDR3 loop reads CASSLVGYVREQYF. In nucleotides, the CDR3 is TGCGCCAGCAGCTTGGTAGGGTACGTTCGCGAGCAGTACTTC. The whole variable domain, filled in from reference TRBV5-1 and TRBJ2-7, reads KAGVTQTPRYLIKTRGQQVTLSCSPISGHRSVSWYQQTPGQGLQFLFEYFSETQRNKGNFPGRFSGRQFSNSRSEMNVSTLELGDSALYLCASSLVGYVREQYFGPGTRLTVT.

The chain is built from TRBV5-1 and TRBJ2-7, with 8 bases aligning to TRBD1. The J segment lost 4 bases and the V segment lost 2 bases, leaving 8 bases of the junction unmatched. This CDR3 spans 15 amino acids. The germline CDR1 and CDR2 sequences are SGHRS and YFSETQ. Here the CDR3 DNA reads TGCGCCAGCAGCTTAACGGCACAGGGGGTGTACGAGCAGTACTTC. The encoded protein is CASSLTAQGVYEQYF.

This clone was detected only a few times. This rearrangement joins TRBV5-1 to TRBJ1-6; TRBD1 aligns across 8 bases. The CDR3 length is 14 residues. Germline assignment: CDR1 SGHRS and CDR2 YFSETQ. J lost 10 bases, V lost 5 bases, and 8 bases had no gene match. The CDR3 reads CASRYQGADSPLHF. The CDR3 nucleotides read TGCGCCAGCAGGTATCAGGGGGCGGACTCACCCCTCCACTTT.

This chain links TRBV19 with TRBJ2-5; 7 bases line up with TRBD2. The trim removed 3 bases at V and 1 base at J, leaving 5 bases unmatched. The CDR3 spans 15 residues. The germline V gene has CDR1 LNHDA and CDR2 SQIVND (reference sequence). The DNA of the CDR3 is TGTGCCAGTAGTATGTGGGGGGGGATCCAAGAGACCCAGTACTTC. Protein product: CASSMWGGIQETQYF.

CDR3 nucleotides: TGTGCCAGCAACAGGGTAACCCAAGAGACCCAGTACTTC. Translation: CASNRVTQETQYF. J is TRBJ2-5 and V is TRBV2, with D tentatively TRBD1 (6 bases). The germline V gene encodes CDR1 SNHLY and CDR2 FYNNEI. The CDR3 consists of 13 residues. Trimming removed 7 bases at V and 1 base at J, with 10 bases between.

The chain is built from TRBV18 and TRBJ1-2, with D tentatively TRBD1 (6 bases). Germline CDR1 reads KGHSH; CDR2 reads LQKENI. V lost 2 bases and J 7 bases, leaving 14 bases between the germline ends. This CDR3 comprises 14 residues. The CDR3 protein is CASSPVRGRGGYTF. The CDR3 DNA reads TGTGCCAGCTCACCAGTCCGGGGGCGAGGTGGCTACACCTTC.

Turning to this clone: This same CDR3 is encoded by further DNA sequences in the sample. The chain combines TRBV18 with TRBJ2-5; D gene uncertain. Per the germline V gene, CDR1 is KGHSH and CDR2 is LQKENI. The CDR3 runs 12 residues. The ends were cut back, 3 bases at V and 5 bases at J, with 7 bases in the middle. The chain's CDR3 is CASSPGQETQYF. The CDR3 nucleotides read TGTGCCAGCTCACCTGGCCAGGAGACCCAGTACTTC.

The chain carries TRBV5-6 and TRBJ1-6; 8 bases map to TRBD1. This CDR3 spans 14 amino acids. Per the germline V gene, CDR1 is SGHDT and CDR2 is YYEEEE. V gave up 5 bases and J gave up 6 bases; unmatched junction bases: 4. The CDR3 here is CASSRGQGNSPLHF. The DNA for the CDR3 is TGTGCCAGCAGTCGAGGACAGGGTAATTCACCCCTCCACTTT.